Sequencing of this T cell receptor beta chain was carried out in a study of siplizumab effects on memory and regulatory T cells. About this clone: Antigen unknown.

Sequencing used immunoSEQ multiplex PCR; TCRdb keeps in-frame clones, though not all of them. Counted here are some 100,000 clones, roughly 97% occurring once; the ten biggest clones make up around 0.03%. Trimming cost V 1 base and J 3 bases, with 7 bases left between them. CDR1 is SGHRS and CDR2 is YFSETQ in the germline V gene. This CDR3 comprises 13 residues. Study-wide findings and caveats: Reactions containing siplizumab showed mappable alloreactive CD4+ clones averaging roughly 66% Treg-derived, versus about 28% in controls. In roughly 75-97% of proliferating CD4+ or CD8+ clones, a naive or memory phenotype could not be assigned. Apparently key alloresponse contributors, naive T cells also seemed more diverse than memory cells.

The sample taken for sequencing was naive CD4+ T cells sorted from blood. The chain recombines TRBV5-1 with TRBJ1-2; D unclear. The source of this sequence is a human donor in good health. The CDR3 coding sequence is TGCGCCAGCAGCTTGTTAGTGGACTATGGCTACACCTTC. Protein sequence: CASSLLVDYGYTF. The full variable domain, in which reference TRBV5-1 and TRBJ1-2 provide the parts outside the CDR3, is KAGVTQTPRYLIKTRGQQVTLSCSPISGHRSVSWYQQTPGQGLQFLFEYFSETQRNKGNFPGRFSGRQFSNSRSEMNVSTLELGDSALYLCASSLLVDYGYTFGSGTRLTVV.